These 5 T cell receptor beta chains came from one sample sequenced in a study of blood T cell repertoires in COVID-19. Generated by immunoSEQ multiplex PCR, the TCRdb table keeps only in-frame clones and is missing some. The data hold about 360,000 clones, with about 86% observed a single time. The source material was peripheral blood. Receptors were obtained from a man aged 25 to 40 with active or convalescent COVID-19.

The chain recombines TRBV24-1 with TRBJ1-2, with D uncertain. Germline V gives CDR1 KGHDR, CDR2 SFDVKD. V was shortened by 4 bases and J by 8 bases, with 13 bases between the two germline ends. The CDR3 spans 13 residues. In DNA form, the CDR3 reads TGTGCCACCAGTGAGGCAGGTTCTTACGGCTACACCTTC. Translating it yields CATSEAGSYGYTF.

V is TRBV24-1 and J is TRBJ2-5, with a possible D match to TRBD2 (5 bases). This CDR3 comprises 14 residues. Germline-derived CDR1 and CDR2 are KGHDR and SFDVKD. V lost 3 bases, J lost 5 bases, and 12 bases lay in between. CDR3 sequence reads: CATSDPGLGETQYF. The CDR3 nucleotides read TGTGCCACCAGTGATCCCGGACTCGGGGAGACCCAGTACTTC.

V and J are TRBV5-4 and TRBJ1-2; the match to TRBD1 covers 7 bases. J lost 4 bases, V lost 4 bases, and 7 bases had no gene match. The germline CDR1 and CDR2 sequences are SGHNT and YYREEE (reference sequence). The CDR3 runs 14 residues. The CDR3 here is CASSLGTAFYGYTF. The CDR3, as DNA: TGTGCCAGCAGCCTCGGGACAGCTTTCTATGGCTACACCTTC.

V and J are TRBV9 and TRBJ2-1; possible D gene TRBD1, 5 bases. Germline V gene data show CDR1 as SGDLS and CDR2 as YYNGEE. V was cut by 2 bases and J by 0 bases, with 9 bases left in between. The CDR3 consists of 15 residues. The CDR3 spells CASSVLGLSYNEQFF. The CDR3, as DNA: TGTGCCAGCAGCGTCCTGGGGCTCTCCTACAATGAGCAGTTCTTC.

The chain links TRBV5-6 to TRBJ2-1; no firm D call. The CDR3 extends over 12 amino acids. Germline CDR1 SGHDT, CDR2 YYEEEE. Trimming shortened V by 4 bases and J by 5 bases, and 7 bases separated the two germline ends. CDR3 nucleotide sequence: TGTGCCAGCAGCATTCCTAACAATGAGCAGTTCTTC. It yields the protein CASSIPNNEQFF.